This record looks at one TCR beta chain sequence and its context. Germline loops: CDR1 SQVTM, CDR2 ANQGSEA. Between the trimmed V and J ends, which lost 6 bases and 8 bases, there was a span of 19 bases. The CDR3 consists of 13 residues. Healthy Caucasian individuals from Russia aged about 6 to 95 were enrolled as donors. It was roughly 10 milliliters of peripheral blood that were drawn from each donor. Every sample had a minimum of 6.5 million PBMCs isolated. A J-beta primer mix and a sample-barcoded 5' primer were used in a second PCR of roughly 6 to 12 cycles. TCRdb reanalysed the 5' RACE reads using MiXCR and keeps one entry per CDR3 protein. The sample has 700,000 or so distinct CDR3 sequences; around two fifths are singletons. The record originates from a study of blood T cells in healthy people across ages.

What was sequenced was blood. J is TRBJ1-2 and V is TRBV29-1, with D maybe TRBD1 (5 bases). This TCR was recovered from a man aged 80 or over in good health. The CDR3 loop reads CSVVAGNNMGYTF. DNA of the CDR3: TGCAGCGTCGTTGCAGGGAACAACATGGGCTACACCTTC. The variable domain in full, completed from reference TRBV29-1 and TRBJ1-2, reads SAVISQKPSRDICQRGTSLTIQCQVDSQVTMMFWYRQQPGQSLTLIATANQGSEATYESGFVIDKFPISRPNLTFSTLTVSNMSPEDSSIYLCSVVAGNNMGYTFGSGTRLTVV.